The source of this T cell receptor (beta chain) is a study of blood T cell repertoires in COVID-19. Looking at the study overall: Samples came from the United States, Italy and Spain, spanning acute and convalescent COVID-19. Sample material is recorded as cDNA or gDNA derived from T cells, B-cell-depleted T cells, or PBMCs.

Only one count was recorded for this clone. Per the germline V gene, CDR1 is SQVTM and CDR2 is ANQGSEA. Trimming took 6 bases from V and 0 from J; bases not matched to a gene: 3. The CDR3 has 13 residues. Study processing details: Estimation of nucleated cell counts relied on the amplification of reference gene primers. Clones were sequenced by immunoSEQ multiplex PCR, and TCRdb holds only the in-frame ones, with some missing. V and J calls and clone size are given by that table; D and trimming were obtained from the DNA. The sample yields some 100,000 clones, more than 85% seen once. The chain carries TRBV29-1 and TRBJ2-7, with 9 nucleotides matching TRBD1. The sequenced material came from peripheral blood. This sequence originates from a human donor with acute or convalescent COVID-19. The donor label of this sample is uncertain. The CDR3 DNA is TGCAGCGTCTCGACAGGGGGCTCCTACGAGCAGTACTTC. Residues: CSVSTGGSYEQYF.